This T cell receptor beta chain was documented in a study of T-cell memory formation after mild COVID-19 (dated by TCRdb to about 2021). At the level of the whole study: Most TCR sequence clusters were specific to one of the two donors. Longitudinal TCRalpha and TCRbeta repertoire sequencing tracked T-cell clones expanding and contracting after mild COVID-19 in a couple of donors. The cohort comprised two young, previously healthy adult volunteers, one female and one male.

The V end gives up 6 bases and the J end 3 bases, leaving 10 bases in the junction not matched to a gene. From its cysteine to its phenylalanine, the CDR3 spans 17 amino acids. Only CDR3 DNA remains: 51 bases, in frame from the first base. Via the germline V gene, CDR1 is MNHNS and CDR2 SASEGT. Results the study describes overall, beyond this receptor: Only a couple of mild cases were covered in the study, and larger cohorts including severe cases with pre-infection samples were considered necessary. The detection of some responding clones in pre-infection memory suggests that pre-existing cross-reactive memory T cells joined the SARS-CoV-2 response. Contracting CD4+ clones were found mainly in CM and EM memory subsets, while CD8+ clones were enriched in EMRA. SARS-CoV-2 specificity was not confirmed for the second-wave clones peaking on day 37. Balanced CD4/CD8 phenotypes were observed for clones contracting from day 15 to 85, whereas a bias towards CD4+ was observed for a second wave of clones expanding from day 15 to 37.

This clonotype was detected a few times. Its antigen is currently not known. No much larger clone exists at a distance of one base, and base qualities are not known. PBMCs were isolated by Ficoll-Paque density gradient centrifugation. The sequencing machine was an Illumina NovaSeq 6000. Using 5'RACE with constant-segment primers, TCRalpha and TCRbeta cDNA libraries were constructed, with sample barcodes and unique molecular identifiers added in the process. RNA was extracted from every sample with Trizol reagent. The libraries were amplified in two PCR steps, and the second step added a second sample barcode and Illumina TruSeq adapters. Libraries were sequenced on an Illumina NovaSeq with 2 x 150 bp paired-end reads. The authors processed their data as follows. With migec v1.2.7, reads were demultiplexed and then collapsed into UMI-guided consensus sequences. Using mixcr v2.1.11, the UMI consensuses were aligned to TRA and TRB V and J templates and assembled into clonotypes. A clonotype was counted as expanded or contracted only when both edgeR and NoisET called the clonotype significant, with the noise models trained on biological replicates. edgeR calls used a false discovery rate-adjusted p below 0.01 and a log2 fold-change threshold of 1. As an exploratory analysis of dynamics, max-normalized trajectories of the 1000 most abundant clonotypes were examined with PCA combined with hierarchical clustering. Each responding clone was given a CD4 or CD8 phenotype based on the CD4+ and CD8+ repertoires, which had been sequenced separately. In-frame beta chains were kept once TCRdb had trimmed the public reads at Q25 with fastp and called clones with MiXCR. Every entry covers one CDR3 protein and lists the most common genes and DNA from its rows. TCRdb's processing, not the study's, gives the V and J calls here. The sample table holds about 560,000 distinct CDR3 sequences, of which 17% were seen once. Less than 10% of the sample is taken by the ten largest.

This TCR derives from an adult woman who had mild COVID-19 (a few samples of this study predate the infection). The sample titles of this study are shuffled in the database, so cell type and time point are left out; the donor was told from shared clones. The rearranged segments are TRBV6-1 and TRBJ2-1, and TRBD2 matches 11 of the central bases. Material: PBMCs or a T cell subset sorted from them (not recorded which). The nucleotide sequence reads as follows: TGTGCCAGCAGCGCGCCGGCTAGCGGGGGGATCTACAATGAGCAGTTCTTC. This codes for CASSAPASGGIYNEQFF.